This is a list of T cell receptor beta chains from one sample in a study of cytomegalovirus exposure and HLA in healthy donors. Repertoires were generated with immunoSEQ multiplex PCR, while TCRdb's copy carries only in-frame clones and drops some. The table records around 130,000 clones, around 82% of them present only once. The sample consisted of PBMCs. These receptors were taken from a man aged 45-65 years in good health and CMV-seronegative. CDR3s include the opening cysteine and the closing phenylalanine or tryptophan. The D gene is left open where the match is weak. Expanded clones are given a class, and other clones once, few, many or no size at all.

D	V	size	J	CDR3	DNA
NA	TRBV11-3	NA	TRBJ2-7	CASSLGRAYEQYF	TGTGCCAGCAGCTTAGGCAGGGCGTACGAGCAGTACTTC
NA	TRBV29-1	once	TRBJ2-5	CSVRETVQETQYF	TGCAGCGTTCGGGAAACTGTCCAAGAGACCCAGTACTTC
TRBD1	TRBV10-2	NA	TRBJ1-5	CASSSTGTGQPQHF	TGCGCCAGCAGTTCTACAGGGACAGGTCAGCCCCAGCATTTT
NA	TRBV7-9	NA	TRBJ2-5	CASNRLLGSQETQYF	TGTGCCAGCAACCGTTTGCTGGGCTCCCAAGAGACCCAGTACTTC
NA	TRBV6-1	NA	TRBJ2-5	CASSENRKETQYF	TGTGCCAGCAGTGAAAACAGGAAAGAGACCCAGTACTTC
TRBD1	TRBV7-2	NA	TRBJ2-7	CASSPAGGTTYEQYF	TGTGCCAGCAGCCCAGCAGGGGGCACTACCTACGAGCAGTACTTC
TRBD1	TRBV4-3	NA	TRBJ2-4	CASSKGQGSPKNIQYF	TGCGCCAGCAGCAAGGGACAGGGATCTCCCAAAAACATTCAGTACTTC
NA	TRBV9	NA	TRBJ2-2	CASSGAGHTGELFF	TGTGCCAGCAGCGGAGCAGGGCACACCGGGGAGCTGTTTTTT
TRBD1	TRBV29-1	NA	TRBJ1-1	CSVRTGENTEAFF	TGCAGCGTTCGGACAGGGGAGAACACTGAAGCTTTCTTT
NA	TRBV18	NA	TRBJ1-2	CASSPRQEDGYTF	TGTGCCAGCTCACCCCGACAGGAGGATGGCTACACCTTC
NA	TRBV5-5	NA	TRBJ2-7	CASSWALTASSYEQYF	TGTGCCAGCAGCTGGGCCTTGACAGCTAGCTCCTACGAGCAGTACTTC
TRBD1	TRBV6-5	NA	TRBJ2-7	CATTGQGAYEQYF	TGTGCCACCACCGGACAGGGGGCGTACGAGCAGTACTTC
TRBD1	TRBV6-5	once	TRBJ2-7	CASRTGYGYEQYF	TGTGCCAGCAGGACAGGGTACGGCTACGAGCAGTACTTC
NA	TRBV2	NA	TRBJ2-4	CASGAEAKNIQYF	TGTGCCAGCGGGGCCGAGGCCAAAAACATTCAGTACTTC
TRBD1	TRBV5-1	NA	TRBJ2-5	CASSMGVVGQGRETQYF	TGCGCCAGCAGCATGGGAGTAGTTGGACAGGGGCGGGAGACCCAGTACTTC
NA	TRBV27	NA	TRBJ1-5	CASSFRVSQPQHF	TGTGCCAGCAGTTTCAGGGTATCTCAGCCCCAGCATTTT
TRBD2	TRBV5-1	NA	TRBJ2-3	CASSSVAGGVDTQYF	TGCGCCAGCAGCTCCGTAGCGGGAGGCGTAGATACGCAGTATTTT
NA	TRBV9	NA	TRBJ2-1	CASSTGLTYNEQFF	TGTGCCAGCAGCACAGGACTAACCTACAATGAGCAGTTCTTC
NA	TRBV7-8	NA	TRBJ1-4	CASSLAVLNEKLFF	TGTGCCAGCAGCTTAGCGGTCCTAAATGAAAAACTGTTTTTT
TRBD1	TRBV23-1	NA	TRBJ1-1	CASSSDRAPSAEAFF	TGCGCCAGCAGCAGCGACAGGGCCCCGAGCGCTGAAGCTTTCTTT
TRBD2	TRBV29-1	NA	TRBJ2-5	CSVPTSPGETQYF	TGCAGCGTCCCGACTAGCCCGGGAGAGACCCAGTACTTC
TRBD2	TRBV28	NA	TRBJ2-1	CASSRGTSGRANEQFF	TGTGCCAGCAGTCGAGGGACTAGCGGGAGGGCCAATGAGCAGTTCTTC
NA	TRBV6-4	NA	TRBJ1-5	CASRRERPNRYGNQPQHF	TGTGCCAGCCGGCGAGAGAGGCCGAATCGGTATGGCAATCAGCCCCAGCATTTT
NA	TRBV28	once	TRBJ1-2	CASSFQRGRGDYGYTF	TGTGCCAGCAGTTTCCAGAGGGGCAGGGGAGACTATGGCTACACCTTC
TRBD2	TRBV5-4	few	TRBJ2-1	CASSLTSGFEQFF	TGTGCCAGCAGCTTGACTAGCGGGTTTGAGCAGTTCTTC
NA	TRBV29-1	NA	TRBJ2-5	CSGGRGGRETQYF	TGCAGCGGGGGAAGGGGGGGGCGAGAGACCCAGTACTTC
NA	TRBV11-3	NA	TRBJ1-2	CASSWIRRQPIRGGYTF	TGTGCCAGCAGCTGGATTAGGAGACAGCCGATCCGAGGAGGCTACACCTTC
TRBD1	TRBV5-1	NA	TRBJ1-1	CASSLRGGASEAFF	TGCGCCAGCAGCTTGAGAGGGGGCGCCTCTGAAGCTTTCTTT
TRBD2	TRBV11-2	NA	TRBJ2-7	CASSSTSGKVEQYF	TGTGCCAGCAGCTCCACTAGCGGGAAAGTCGAGCAGTACTTC
NA	TRBV2	once	TRBJ1-5	CASSDGPLPNQPQHF	TGTGCCAGCAGTGACGGTCCCTTACCGAATCAGCCCCAGCATTTT
TRBD1	TRBV2	few	TRBJ1-3	CASSGQGLGNTIYF	TGTGCCAGCAGTGGACAGGGACTTGGAAACACCATATATTTT
NA	TRBV5-1	few	TRBJ1-1	CASSSGAYGDTEAFF	TGCGCCAGCAGTTCAGGTGCCTACGGGGACACTGAAGCTTTCTTT
TRBD2	TRBV7-2	NA	TRBJ2-7	CASSYAPGTRSHEQYF	TGTGCCAGCAGCTATGCCCCGGGGACTAGATCGCACGAGCAGTACTTC
NA	TRBV28	few	TRBJ1-2	CASSFGHGTINYGYTF	TGTGCCAGCAGTTTTGGTCACGGTACTATTAACTATGGCTACACCTTC